The 18 T cell receptor beta chains in this list originate from one sample, sequenced in a study of persistence of HIV-infected CD4 T cells. This was the immunoSEQ version 4 assay in survey mode. The table came from immunoSEQ multiplex PCR; TCRdb's copy has only in-frame clones and leaves some out. The sample holds about 40,000 clones, under 90% seen once. Their recognized antigens are unknown. An overlapping HIV-1 Gag peptide pool stimulated these cells at about 0.94 ug/peptide/mL. CD40L-negative CD69-negative CD45RO-high memory CD4+ T cells were sorted as populations depleted of antigen-responding cells. The sequencing used cultured CD4+ T cells from PBMCs, collected from a patient who received antiretroviral therapy. These TCRs come from an adult with HIV. The donor label of this sample is uncertain.

CDR3 bases: TGCGCCAGCAGCCCAGGACAGATGGTGGTGAACACTGAAGCTTTCTTT. Its protein is CASSPGQMVVNTEAFF. The chain recombines TRBV5-1 with TRBJ1-1, with D possibly TRBD1 on 6 matching bases. V lost 4 bases and J 0 bases, leaving 16 bases between the germline ends. From germline, CDR1 is SGHRS and CDR2 YFSETQ. This CDR3 spans 16 amino acids.

J is TRBJ1-4 and V is TRBV23-1, with D perhaps TRBD1 (5 bases). TRBV23-1 is an ORF; its function is uncertain. The CDR3 contains 18 residues. Deletions cut 2 bases from V and 5 bases from J, with 21 bases between. This CDR3 is CASSQGVGGKPRNEKLFF. The DNA for the CDR3 is TGCGCCAGCAGTCAAGGGGTTGGGGGGAAACCTCGAAATGAAAAACTGTTTTTT.

There are a few counts of this clone. The chain uses TRBV5-4 and TRBJ2-1, with 7 bases matching TRBD2. CDR3 length: 16 amino acids. The junction had 7 bases not matched to a gene; V was cut back by 1 base and J by 3 bases. CDR1 is SGHNT and CDR2 is YYREEE in the germline V gene (reference sequence). This CDR3 is CASSLLWSSGYNEQFF. The DNA for the CDR3 is TGTGCCAGCAGCTTGTTGTGGTCTAGCGGCTACAATGAGCAGTTCTTC.

The CDR3 loop reads CATSDARFPSTDTQYF. Here the CDR3 DNA reads TGTGCCACCAGTGATGCTAGATTCCCCAGCACAGATACGCAGTATTTT. The rearrangement joins TRBV24-1 to TRBJ2-3; D unclear. V was trimmed by 3 bases and J by 0 bases, leaving 12 bases between them. This CDR3 region has 16 residues. Germline lookup yields CDR1 KGHDR and CDR2 SFDVKD.

The chain links TRBV28 to TRBJ2-3; D might be TRBD1 (5 bases). V was cut by 7 bases and J by 0 bases, with 11 bases left in between. CDR3 length: 14 amino acids. CDR1 and CDR2 from the germline V gene are MDHEN and SYDVKM. CDR3 coding DNA: TGTGCCAGCAACCAGGGTACTAGCACAGATACGCAGTATTTT. Encoded protein: CASNQGTSTDTQYF.

J is TRBJ2-7 and V is TRBV27, with TRBD2 matching over 12 bases. V lost 2 bases and J lost 2; bases outside the gene matches: 1. This CDR3 region has 15 residues. Germline assignment: CDR1 MNHEY and CDR2 SMNVEV (reference sequence). The DNA for the CDR3 is TGTGCCAGCAGTTTAGGACTAGCGGGGACCTACGAGCAGTACTTC. Its translation: CASSLGLAGTYEQYF.

The rearrangement joins TRBV5-1 to TRBJ1-5, with TRBD1 matching over 8 bases. With 4 bases clipped from V and 9 bases from J, the junction kept 6 bases outside the gene matches. Per the germline V gene, CDR1 is SGHRS and CDR2 is YFSETQ. The length of the CDR3 is 13 residues. The CDR3 nucleotides read TGCGCCAGCAGCACGACAGGGGATTCGCCCCAGCATTTT. Residues: CASSTTGDSPQHF.

The rearrangement links TRBV28 to TRBJ2-2; 14 positions agree with TRBD2. The CDR3 covers 18 residues. The V segment lost 6 bases and the J segment 7 bases; nucleotides outside the gene matches: 13. CDR1 MDHEN and CDR2 SYDVKM come from the germline V gene. CDR3 sequence reads: CASSPPRLAGGRSGELFF. In nucleotides, the CDR3 is TGTGCCAGCAGCCCCCCGAGACTAGCGGGGGGGCGGAGCGGGGAGCTGTTTTTT.

The V and J genes are TRBV24-1 and TRBJ2-7; 7 bases match TRBD1. Looked up from germline, CDR1 is KGHDR and CDR2 is SFDVKD. This CDR3 has 12 amino acids. J lost 7 bases, V lost 8 bases, and 7 bases had no gene match. The CDR3 coding sequence is TGTGCCACCAAGGGCCCAGGGGGTGAGCAGTACTTC. Amino acids: CATKGPGGEQYF.

The chain couples TRBV3-1 (or the pseudogene TRBV3-2) to TRBJ2-2, with unresolved D. Germline CDR1 and CDR2: LGHDT and YNNKEL (reference sequence). The CDR3 consists of 14 residues. Trimming removed 6 bases from V and 3 bases from J, with 11 bases in between. CDR3: CASSLGSHTGELFF. For the CDR3, the DNA is TGTGCCAGCAGTCTTGGAAGCCACACCGGGGAGCTGTTTTTT.

The rearrangement links TRBV28 to TRBJ1-2; TRBD1 matches 11 bases. From germline, CDR1 is MDHEN and CDR2 SYDVKM. The ends lost 0 bases at V and 7 bases at J; junction bases unmatched: 7. The length of the CDR3 is 16 residues. The CDR3 DNA reads TGTGCCAGCAGTTTATGGCACATGGGACAGGGGGTTGGCTACACCTTC. This gives the protein CASSLWHMGQGVGYTF.

This chain uses TRBV9 with TRBJ2-3; D uncertain. Trimming removed 0 bases from V and 2 bases from J, with 4 bases in between. Germline V gene sequence: CDR1 SGDLS, CDR2 YYNGEE. The CDR3 has 13 amino acids. CDR3 nucleotide sequence: TGTGCCAGCAGCGTAGCACACACAGATACGCAGTATTTT. Translated, it gives CASSVAHTDTQYF.

This chain connects TRBV28 to TRBJ2-5; tentative D call: TRBD1 (5 bases). Trimming pared 3 bases from V and 5 bases from J, leaving 13 bases between. This CDR3 has 14 residues. Germline V gene lookup returns CDR1 MDHEN and CDR2 SYDVKM. In DNA, the CDR3 is TGTGCCAGCAGTTTTATCGCAGGGTCGGAGACCCAGTACTTC. The encoded protein is CASSFIAGSETQYF.

The chain is built from TRBV19 and TRBJ1-1, with D perhaps TRBD1 (5 bases). The CDR3 consists of 13 residues. V was pared by 3 bases and J by 7 bases, with 12 bases between. Germline assignment: CDR1 LNHDA and CDR2 SQIVND (reference sequence). The CDR3 DNA sequence: TGTGCCAGTAGTATCCCGACAGATGGTGAAGCTTTCTTT. As protein: CASSIPTDGEAFF.

This chain connects TRBV6-1 to TRBJ2-7, with 9 bases aligning to TRBD1. This CDR3 region has 13 residues. The germline gives CDR1 MNHNS, CDR2 SASEGT. V trimming: 7 bases; J trimming: 3 bases; junction bases outside the gene matches: 4. The DNA of the CDR3 is TGTGCCAGCACTTGGACAGGGGACTACGAGCAGTACTTC. Encoded protein: CASTWTGDYEQYF.

The rearrangement uses TRBV7-8 and TRBJ1-4, with 8 bases identical to TRBD1. This CDR3 has 13 amino acids. V lost 4 bases, J lost 10 bases, and 5 bases stayed unmatched. CDR1 and CDR2 from the germline V gene are SGHVS and FQNEAQ. CDR3 bases: TGTGCCAGCAGCTCGGACAGGGTGGTAAAACTGTTTTTT. Amino acid sequence: CASSSDRVVKLFF.

The genes are TRBV6-5 and TRBJ2-7; a possible D gene is TRBD1 (5 bases). Germline V gives CDR1 MNHEY, CDR2 SVGAGI. This CDR3 has 15 residues. The germline V and J ends were trimmed by 2 bases and 0 bases, with 11 bases remaining between them. CDR3 region: CASSYGQGFSYEQYF. In DNA form, the CDR3 reads TGTGCCAGCAGTTACGGGCAGGGATTCTCCTACGAGCAGTACTTC.

Here the CDR3 DNA reads TGCGCCAGCAGCTCCGAACCGACGGGGAGGAACACTGAAGCTTTCTTT. Protein product: CASSSEPTGRNTEAFF. V and J are TRBV5-1 and TRBJ1-1; D gene uncertain. Trimming took 3 bases from V and 1 from J, leaving 16 bases between them. Germline V gives CDR1 SGHRS, CDR2 YFSETQ. The CDR3 has 16 residues.